Shown below are 31 T cell receptor beta chains from a single sample sequenced in a study of shared clonotypes between healthy human individuals (dated by TCRdb to the early 2020s). Library method: the immunoSEQ multiplex PCR assay. TCRdb retrieved this table from immuneACCESS and kept in-frame rearrangements only. Not all clones are present; in checked studies, unresolved V genes account for under half, and no reason is known for the remainder. In this sample the table shows 2 million to 3 million clones, roughly 93% of which occur a single time. The biggest ten clones account for roughly 0.36% of the sample. The sequencing input was naive CD4+ T cells from PBMCs. The cell subset or site label corresponds to: CD45RA+ positively selected. All receptors come from a man aged 18 to 35 in good health. Some clones in this sample may be carry-over from other donors' samples.

The chain combines TRBV2 with TRBJ1-2, with 7 nucleotides matching TRBD1. Trimming removed 10 bases from V and 6 bases from J; junction bases left unmatched: 8. This CDR3 spans 12 amino acids. CDR1 and CDR2 (germline): SNHLY, FYNNEI. The DNA for the CDR3 is TGTGCCATTCCGACAGGGTGGGATGGCTACACCTTC. It yields the protein CAIPTGWDGYTF. Full variable domain (missing parts from reference TRBV2 and TRBJ1-2): EPEVTQTPSHQVTQMGQEVILRCVPISNHLYFYWYRQILGQKVEFLVSFYNNEISEKSEIFDDQFSVERPDGSNFTLKIRSTKLEDSAMYFCAIPTGWDGYTFGSGTRLTVV.

The chain carries TRBV9 and TRBJ2-3; D may be TRBD2 (6 bases). The CDR3 is made up of 14 amino acids. V was clipped by 6 bases and J by 3 bases, with 14 bases between them. Germline V gene lookup returns CDR1 SGDLS and CDR2 YYNGEE. The CDR3 nucleotides are TGTGCCAGCAATGGACTATCCAGAACAGATACGCAGTATTTT. It is translated as CASNGLSRTDTQYF.

The genes are TRBV2 and TRBJ1-1, with 7 bases fitting TRBD1. CDR3 length: 15 amino acids. J lost 4 bases, V lost 7 bases, and 12 bases had no gene match. Germline CDR1 SNHLY, CDR2 FYNNEI. CDR3 bases: TGTGCCAGCACATGGTCCGCAGGGGGTAGCACTGAAGCTTTCTTT. Its protein product is CASTWSAGGSTEAFF. The full variable domain, completed using reference TRBV2 and TRBJ1-1, is EPEVTQTPSHQVTQMGQEVILRCVPISNHLYFYWYRQILGQKVEFLVSFYNNEISEKSEIFDDQFSVERPDGSNFTLKIRSTKLEDSAMYFCASTWSAGGSTEAFFGQGTRLTVV.

The J gene is TRBJ1-2, the V gene TRBV2; D not resolved. Trimming shortened V by 3 bases and J by 3 bases, and 11 bases separated the two germline ends. The germline gives CDR1 SNHLY, CDR2 FYNNEI. The CDR3 has 14 amino acids. The CDR3 here is CASSEQFEYYGYTF. For the CDR3, the DNA is TGTGCCAGCAGTGAGCAGTTCGAATACTATGGCTACACCTTC.

The chain joins TRBV27 to TRBJ2-7; 7 bases are shared with TRBD1. V dropped 4 bases and J dropped 1; count of bases not matched to a gene: 4. Germline values: CDR1 MNHEY, CDR2 SMNVEV (reference sequence). This CDR3 comprises 14 residues. This chain's CDR3 is CASSSGTESYEQYF. CDR3 coding DNA: TGTGCCAGCAGTTCCGGGACAGAGTCCTACGAGCAGTACTTC.

A note on this clone: Other DNA sequences in the sample encode the same CDR3. The V gene is TRBV5-1, the J gene TRBJ1-4; 8 bases line up with TRBD1. Germline CDR1 reads SGHRS; CDR2 reads YFSETQ. V lost 0 bases and J lost 5; bases outside the gene matches: 3. The CDR3 has 15 residues. CDR3 nucleotide sequence: TGCGCCAGCAGCTTGGCGGCAGGGGGCAATGAAAAACTGTTTTTT. Amino acid sequence: CASSLAAGGNEKLFF.

The rearrangement uses TRBV30 and TRBJ1-2; the D gene is possibly TRBD1 (6 bases). From germline, CDR1 is GTSNPN and CDR2 SVGIG (reference sequence). CDR3 size: 12 residues. V was clipped by 0 bases and J by 6 bases, with 8 bases between them. In DNA, the CDR3 is TGTGCCTGGAGTGTAAGGGGGAATGGCTACACCTTC. The encoded protein is CAWSVRGNGYTF.

The chain joins TRBV13 to TRBJ2-5, with a possible D match to TRBD1 (5 bases). V lost 5 bases and J 3 bases, leaving 16 bases between the germline ends. Germline V lookup: CDR1 PRHDT, CDR2 FYEKMQ (reference sequence). The CDR3 is made up of 15 amino acids. The CDR3 reads CASSPRGQREETQYF. The CDR3 DNA reads as TGTGCCAGCAGCCCGCGTGGACAACGTGAAGAGACCCAGTACTTC.

The chain uses TRBV25-1 and TRBJ2-1; D assignment may be TRBD1 or TRBD2 (5 bases each). Germline V gives CDR1 MGHDK, CDR2 SYGVNS. Trimming removed 6 bases at V and 9 bases at J, with 30 bases between. The CDR3 loop spans 18 amino acids. The CDR3 is CASSPRVASLLGLSEQFF. CDR3 coding DNA: TGTGCCAGCAGCCCTCGGGTAGCGTCTCTTCTGGGGCTAAGTGAGCAGTTCTTC.

This chain uses TRBV4-1 with TRBJ1-6; D might be TRBD1 (5 bases). V was pared by 0 bases and J by 10 bases, with 13 bases between. This CDR3 is 15 amino acids long. Germline CDR1 reads MGHRA; CDR2 reads YSYEKL. The CDR3 DNA sequence: TGCGCCAGCAGCCAAGATGGGGGGGATTGGTCACCCCTCCACTTT. This gives the protein CASSQDGGDWSPLHF.

The V call is TRBV18, the J call TRBJ1-5; maybe TRBD1 (6 bases). This CDR3 spans 16 amino acids. From germline, CDR1 is KGHSH and CDR2 LQKENI. Trimming shortened V by 4 bases and J by 6 bases, and 19 bases separated the two germline ends. Here the CDR3 reads CASSQNRVGVRQPQHF. DNA of the CDR3: TGTGCCAGCTCACAGAACAGGGTAGGGGTTCGTCAGCCCCAGCATTTT. Variable domain in full (rest from reference TRBV18 and TRBJ1-5): NAGVMQNPRHLVRRRGQEARLRCSPMKGHSHVYWYRQLPEEGLKFMVYLQKENIIDESGMPKERFSAEFPKEGPSILRIQQVVRGDSAAYFCASSQNRVGVRQPQHFGDGTRLSIL.

Concerning this clone itself: Other DNA sequences of this sample code for an identical CDR3. The V call is TRBV29-1, the J call TRBJ2-7; TRBD1 or TRBD2 may be the D gene (5 bases each). Trimming pared 5 bases from V and 2 bases from J, leaving 13 bases between. The CDR3 has 13 amino acids. Germline V gives CDR1 SQVTM, CDR2 ANQGSEA. The CDR3, as DNA: TGCAGCGTTTCCGGGACGGTGACCTACGAGCAGTACTTC. It translates to CSVSGTVTYEQYF.

This clone has only a few counts. The V gene is TRBV6-1, the J gene TRBJ1-4; no definite D call. The germline V gene encodes CDR1 MNHNS and CDR2 SASEGT. CDR3 length equals 12 residues. V was trimmed by 9 bases and J by 4 bases, leaving 9 bases between them. The CDR3, as DNA: TGTGCCAGTCACCAGTTTAATGAAAAACTGTTTTTT. Translating gives CASHQFNEKLFF.

The rearrangement uses TRBV7-3 and TRBJ1-2; D uncertain. Between the trimmed V and J ends, which lost 5 bases and 5 bases, there was a span of 12 bases. Germline CDR1 and CDR2: SGHTA and FQGTGA. This CDR3 has 13 residues. The CDR3 nucleotides read TGTGCCAGCAGCCCCGGGCTGGGGTATGGCTACACCTTC. Translated, it gives CASSPGLGYGYTF.

J is TRBJ2-7 and V is TRBV6-1; 8 bases map to TRBD1. This CDR3 is built from 17 residues. Germline CDR1 is MNHNS and CDR2 is SASEGT. V lost 0 bases to trimming and J lost 1 base; unmatched junction nucleotides: 8. The CDR3 loop is CASSEAGYRTGSYEQYF. The CDR3 nucleotides read TGTGCCAGCAGTGAAGCTGGTTACAGGACAGGGTCCTACGAGCAGTACTTC.

The V call is TRBV7-9, the J call TRBJ1-1; the match to TRBD1 covers 8 bases. The CDR3 consists of 13 residues. The V and J ends lost 11 bases and 5 bases, in that order; junction bases with no gene match: 10. Germline lookup yields CDR1 SEHNR and CDR2 FQNEAQ (reference sequence). Here the CDR3 reads CAARGQAGTEAFF. DNA of the CDR3: TGTGCCGCCAGGGGGCAGGCAGGTACTGAAGCTTTCTTT.

The chain uses TRBV5-1 and TRBJ2-7; a possible D gene is TRBD1 (5 bases). Between the trimmed V and J ends, which lost 2 bases and 5 bases, there was a span of 17 bases. The CDR3 runs to 15 residues. The V gene's germline CDR1 is SGHRS and CDR2 YFSETQ. CDR3 DNA: TGCGCCAGCAGCTTTCGAGGACATCCCGGTGACGAGCAGTACTTC. As protein: CASSFRGHPGDEQYF.

This chain uses TRBV7-9 with TRBJ1-1; 9 bases match TRBD1. CDR1 and CDR2 from the germline V gene are SEHNR and FQNEAQ (reference sequence). V was pared by 11 bases and J by 4 bases, with 14 bases of the junction left unmatched. There are 15 residues in the CDR3. CDR3 amino acids: CAGSLLGQGSTEAFF. Written as DNA, the CDR3 is TGTGCCGGGTCTCTTTTGGGACAGGGAAGCACTGAAGCTTTCTTT. The full variable domain, in which reference TRBV7-9 and TRBJ1-1 provide the parts outside the CDR3, is DTGVSQNPRHKITKRGQNVTFRCDPISEHNRLYWYRQTLGQGPEFLTYFQNEAQLEKSRLLSDRFSAERPKGSFSTLEIQRTEQGDSAMYLCAGSLLGQGSTEAFFGQGTRLTVV.

With regard to this clone: The identical CDR3 is also encoded by other nucleotide sequences in the sample. The chain couples TRBV18 to TRBJ1-3, with D possibly matching TRBD1 (5 bases). The V gene's germline CDR1 is KGHSH and CDR2 LQKENI. The V and J ends lost 0 bases and 3 bases respectively, with 9 bases between them. The CDR3 is 15 amino acids. CDR3 in DNA: TGTGCCAGCTCACCACCTTCCGGGGGTGGAAACACCATATATTTT. Its protein product is CASSPPSGGGNTIYF.

The genes are TRBV7-8 and TRBJ2-5; no clear D. There are 16 residues in the CDR3. V was trimmed by 1 base and J by 0 bases, leaving 12 bases between them. CDR1 is SGHVS and CDR2 is FQNEAQ in the germline V gene. This CDR3 is CASSLVLPVYQETQYF. The CDR3 DNA follows: TGTGCCAGCAGCTTAGTACTCCCAGTGTACCAAGAGACCCAGTACTTC.

The rearrangement links TRBV11-2 to TRBJ2-1; D gene ambiguous. Germline CDR1 SGHAT, CDR2 FQNNGV. Between the trimmed V and J ends, which lost 5 bases and 3 bases, there was a span of 11 bases. The CDR3 runs 14 residues. The CDR3 coding sequence is TGTGCCAGCAGCCCGACCAGATACTACAATGAGCAGTTCTTC. Protein sequence: CASSPTRYYNEQFF.

About this clone itself: Other DNA sequences within the sample encode an identical CDR3. This chain links TRBV18 with TRBJ1-2, with D maybe TRBD1 (6 bases). Deletions cut 3 bases from V and 1 base from J, with 9 bases between. This CDR3 contains 14 residues. Germline V gene data show CDR1 as KGHSH and CDR2 as LQKENI. In nucleotides, the CDR3 is TGTGCCAGCTCACCTGACAGGAATAACTATGGCTACACCTTC. Encoded protein: CASSPDRNNYGYTF.

The V and J genes are TRBV5-4 and TRBJ2-7; D gene unclear. The germline CDR1 and CDR2 sequences are SGHNT and YYREEE (reference sequence). V was shortened by 4 bases and J by 4 bases, with 12 bases between the two germline ends. The CDR3 is 13 amino acids. The CDR3 coding sequence is TGTGCCAGCAGCCCTGAAACCTCGTACGAGCAGTACTTC. Translated: CASSPETSYEQYF.

This clone was seen more than once but under ten times. J is TRBJ1-1 and V is TRBV29-1; D uncertain. Germline CDR1 reads SQVTM; CDR2 reads ANQGSEA. The V end was cut by 5 bases, the J end by 7 bases, with 14 bases between. The CDR3 sequence is 12 residues long. CDR3 sequence: CSVRRFDGEAFF. The CDR3 region has the DNA TGCAGCGTTCGACGGTTTGACGGTGAAGCTTTCTTT.

V usage is TRBV5-4 and J usage is TRBJ1-2, with D possibly TRBD1 on 5 matching bases. The CDR3 runs to 14 residues. The germline gives CDR1 SGHNT, CDR2 YYREEE (reference sequence). Trimming took 4 bases from V and 8 from J, leaving 18 bases between them. The CDR3 protein is CASSGRGGAGGYTF. Here the CDR3 DNA reads TGTGCCAGCAGCGGGCGGGGCGGGGCTGGAGGCTACACCTTC.

CDR3 nucleotides: TGTGCCAGCAGACTCAGGACGGTTTCCTACGAGCAGTACTTC. Encoded protein: CASRLRTVSYEQYF. The rearrangement links TRBV28 to TRBJ2-7; D gene ambiguous. This CDR3 has 14 residues. Trimming removed 6 bases at V and 1 base at J, with 13 bases between. Germline V CDR1 and CDR2: MDHEN, SYDVKM.

The rearrangement joins TRBV11-2 to TRBJ2-7, with TRBD1 matching over 8 bases. Germline V gene data show CDR1 as SGHAT and CDR2 as FQNNGV. This CDR3 comprises 15 residues. V was clipped by 1 base and J by 3 bases; unmatched bases: 5. CDR3: CASSLGQGAHYEQYF. CDR3 sequence (DNA): TGTGCCAGCAGCTTAGGGCAGGGGGCCCACTACGAGCAGTACTTC. The full variable domain, with the rest looked up from reference TRBV11-2 and TRBJ2-7, is EAGVAQSPRYKIIEKRQSVAFWCNPISGHATLYWYQQILGQGPKLLIQFQNNGVVDDSQLPKDRFSAERLKGVDSTLKIQPAKLEDSAVYLCASSLGQGAHYEQYFGPGTRLTVT.

The chain recombines TRBV7-8 with TRBJ1-2; a possible D gene is TRBD1 (6 bases). The CDR3 spans 14 residues. Trimming removed 3 bases from V and 0 bases from J, with 8 bases in between. Germline V lookup: CDR1 SGHVS, CDR2 FQNEAQ. This CDR3 is CASSFRGANYGYTF. The CDR3, as DNA: TGTGCCAGCAGCTTTAGGGGGGCTAACTATGGCTACACCTTC.

The V and J genes are TRBV28 and TRBJ1-2, with a possible D match to TRBD1 (5 bases). The CDR3 sequence is 19 residues long. V lost 4 bases and J lost 3, with 27 bases in between. CDR1 is MDHEN and CDR2 is SYDVKM in the germline V gene. The CDR3 nucleotides read TGTGCCAGCAGTTCCCCCCTTCCCCTTGGGGCCGCACCCGACTATGGCTACACCTTC. Its protein is CASSSPLPLGAAPDYGYTF.

The table lists this clone with a count of one. V is TRBV7-2 and J is TRBJ2-3; maybe TRBD2 (5 bases). Germline V gene sequence: CDR1 SGHTA, CDR2 FQGNSA. The CDR3 consists of 16 residues. Between the trimmed V and J ends, which lost 5 bases and 3 bases, there was a span of 18 bases. CDR3 protein: CASSPTGLEVTDTQYF. The CDR3 DNA reads TGTGCCAGCAGCCCAACGGGGTTAGAGGTGACAGATACGCAGTATTTT.

The chain combines TRBV9 with TRBJ2-5; 12 nucleotides agree with TRBD2. Germline V gene lookup returns CDR1 SGDLS and CDR2 YYNGEE. The CDR3 spans 17 residues. V lost 3 bases, J lost 5 bases, and 11 bases stayed unmatched. CDR3 DNA sequence: TGTGCCAGCAGCGGCACACTACTAGCGGGGGGCCGGGAGACCCAGTACTTC. It specifies CASSGTLLAGGRETQYF.